The sequence of this T cell receptor beta chain was determined in a study of blood T cells in healthy people across ages. Primed by a sample-barcoded 5' primer and a J-beta primer mix, a second PCR proceeded for about 7 to 11 cycles. There were at least 3 million CDR3-containing paired-end reads obtained from each sample. TCRdb re-analysed the 5' RACE reads in MiXCR, keeping a single row per CDR3 protein. The table shows 720,000 or so distinct CDR3 sequences, with around 41% occurring only once. The V segment lost 4 bases and the J segment 4 bases; nucleotides outside the gene matches: 10. Germline CDR1 is KGHSH and CDR2 is LQKENI. This CDR3 is built from 17 residues. Overall study results and limits: A strong correlation was seen between TCR beta diversity and naive T cell percentage.

In the case of this clonotype: Its antigen is undetermined.

In terms of origin and age, donors were healthy Caucasian individuals from Russia aged roughly 6 to 95. The sequence derives from an older man in good health. This chain joins TRBV18 and TRBJ2-1; 10 positions match TRBD2. Sequences were obtained from blood. The CDR3 loop is CASSQMASGSGYNEQFF. DNA for the CDR3: TGTGCCAGCTCACAAATGGCTAGCGGGAGTGGGTACAATGAGCAGTTCTTC.